The 31 T cell receptor beta chains in this list originate from one sample, sequenced in a study of breast tumors, draining lymph nodes, adjacent tissues (dated by TCRdb to the mid-2010s). The library was built by means of multiplex PCR. These reads were obtained on an Illumina HiSeq 2000. The public reads were reprocessed in TCRdb via fastp at Q25 and MiXCR, keeping in-frame beta chains. When rows share a CDR3 protein, they turn into one entry using the most common DNA and genes. The sample table contains some 17,000 distinct CDR3 sequences; only one count was recorded for less than 45% of them. The ten largest clones add up to 10% to 15% of the sample. The sequenced sample was tumor-adjacent breast tissue. The receptors were gathered from a female donor with breast cancer. Some clones in this sample may be carry-over from other donors' samples.

This clonotype was counted a few times. This chain links TRBV4-3 with TRBJ1-3; no definite D call. With 6 bases removed from V and 7 bases from J, the gap between germline ends came to 13 bases. CDR3 length equals 13 residues. CDR1 LGHNA and CDR2 YSLEER come from the germline V gene. In DNA, the CDR3 is TGCGCCAGCAGTCCGAAGCCATTTAACACCATATATTTT. This gives the protein CASSPKPFNTIYF.

The CDR3 reads CASSLVSGTANTGELFF. CDR3 coding DNA: TGTGCCAGCAGCTTGGTATCCGGGACAGCGAACACCGGGGAGCTGTTTTTT. V and J are TRBV5-8 and TRBJ2-2; 7 bases are shared with TRBD1. CDR3 length: 17 amino acids. Germline CDR1 SGHTS, CDR2 YDEGEE. The V gene end was trimmed by 0 bases and the J gene end by 0 bases; junction bases not matched to a gene: 5.

J is TRBJ1-5 and V is TRBV6-1; 12 nucleotides align to TRBD1. The CDR3 loop spans 17 amino acids. Germline values: CDR1 MNHNS, CDR2 SASEGT. Trimming removed 5 bases from V and 6 bases from J; junction bases left unmatched: 11. The CDR3 region has the DNA TGTGCCAGCAGTCACTCGAGAGGGACAGGGGGCATTCAGCCCCAGCATTTT. The encoded protein is CASSHSRGTGGIQPQHF.

This clonotype is deemed medium-sized. The chain employs TRBV6-4 and TRBJ2-7, with unresolved D. V lost 7 bases and J 0 bases, leaving 16 bases between the germline ends. Germline V gene sequence: CDR1 MRHNA, CDR2 SNTAGT. This CDR3 is built from 15 residues. The CDR3 here is CASKEGFQGSYEQYF. CDR3 sequence (DNA): TGTGCCAGCAAAGAAGGCTTCCAAGGCTCCTACGAGCAGTACTTC.

The chain uses TRBV7-9 and TRBJ2-7, with 12 bases aligning to TRBD2. V gave up 6 bases and J gave up 3 bases; unmatched junction bases: 3. This CDR3 is 14 amino acids long. Germline V gene lookup returns CDR1 SEHNR and CDR2 FQNEAQ (reference sequence). CDR3 residues: CASRLTSGSYEQYF. DNA for the CDR3: TGTGCCAGCAGGCTGACTAGCGGGAGCTACGAGCAGTACTTC.

This chain uses TRBV5-1 with TRBJ1-2; D gene uncertain. The CDR3 length is 13 residues. Germline V gene sequence: CDR1 SGHRS, CDR2 YFSETQ. Trimming took 0 bases from V and 11 from J, leaving 14 bases between them. CDR3 sequence (DNA): TGCGCCAGCAGCTTGGAGGCGGGAGGCGGATACACCTTC. This sequence encodes CASSLEAGGGYTF.

This clonotype has a single count. The gene calls are TRBV7-9 and TRBJ2-7; TRBD1 or TRBD2 may be the D gene (5 bases each). The V end was cut by 0 bases, the J end by 5 bases, with 14 bases between. Germline V gene lookup returns CDR1 SEHNR and CDR2 FQNEAQ (reference sequence). The CDR3 length is 15 residues. CDR3 in DNA: TGTGCCAGCAGCTTAGCGGCCCGGGGCCCACACGAGCAGTACTTC. Translating it yields CASSLAARGPHEQYF. Full variable domain (outside the CDR3, taken from reference TRBV7-9 and TRBJ2-7): DTGVSQNPRHKITKRGQNVTFRCDPISEHNRLYWYRQTLGQGPEFLTYFQNEAQLEKSRLLSDRFSAERPKGSFSTLEIQRTEQGDSAMYLCASSLAARGPHEQYFGPGTRLTVT.

The chain is built from TRBV4-2 and TRBJ2-1; D may match TRBD1 or TRBD2 (5 bases each). The ends were cut back, 0 bases at V and 8 bases at J, with 11 bases in the middle. CDR1 is LGHNA, CDR2 YNFKEQ, per germline. The CDR3 covers 14 residues. CDR3 nucleotides: TGTGCCAGCAGCCAAGACCAGGGAGTCGATGAGCAGTTCTTC. Protein: CASSQDQGVDEQFF.

A few counts support this clonotype. The chain recombines TRBV6-4 with TRBJ2-7; D is perhaps TRBD1 or TRBD2 (6 bases each). Trimming took 0 bases from V and 3 from J, leaving 12 bases between them. Germline CDR1 and CDR2: MRHNA and SNTAGT. The CDR3 is 15 amino acids. CDR3 nucleotides: TGTGCCAGCAGTGACTCGGGGGGCTGGAGCTACGAGCAGTACTTC. It specifies CASSDSGGWSYEQYF.

This chain uses TRBV29-1 with TRBJ2-7; no reliable D call. The V and J ends lost 7 bases and 6 bases respectively, with 16 bases between them. CDR3 length: 12 residues. Per germline, CDR1 SQVTM and CDR2 ANQGSEA. The CDR3: CSAVVALGEQYF. The CDR3 nucleotides are TGCAGCGCGGTAGTAGCCCTGGGCGAGCAGTACTTC.

This chain links TRBV9 with TRBJ2-3; the D gene is possibly TRBD1 (6 bases). V lost 1 base to trimming and J lost 4 bases, with 10 bases between them. In germline, CDR1 is SGDLS, CDR2 YYNGEE. This CDR3 has 14 residues. The chain's CDR3 is CASSVRAGADTQYF. For the CDR3, the DNA is TGTGCCAGCAGCGTACGGGCAGGGGCAGATACGCAGTATTTT.

V is TRBV20-1 and J is TRBJ1-6; D perhaps matches TRBD1 (6 bases). V lost 0 bases and J lost 8, with 11 bases in between. Per germline, CDR1 DFQATT and CDR2 SNEGSKA (reference sequence). The CDR3 is made up of 14 amino acids. The CDR3 DNA reads as TGCAGTGCTAGAGAGGACAGAGGATATTCACCCCTCCACTTT. Its protein product is CSAREDRGYSPLHF.

This clonotype came up many times. The chain joins TRBV5-1 to TRBJ2-4, with D perhaps matching TRBD1 (6 bases). The ends were cut back, 0 bases at V and 2 bases at J, with 6 bases in the middle. Germline V lookup: CDR1 SGHRS, CDR2 YFSETQ. This CDR3 region has 14 residues. The CDR3 is CASSLGGPKNIQYF. The CDR3 DNA is TGCGCCAGCAGCTTGGGGGGGCCCAAAAACATTCAGTACTTC.

This clonotype was recorded many times. The V gene is TRBV6-5, the J gene TRBJ2-1; D is possibly TRBD2 (6 bases). Trimming removed 0 bases at V and 7 bases at J, with 7 bases between. From germline, CDR1 is MNHEY and CDR2 SVGAGI. There are 13 residues in the CDR3. The CDR3 bases are TGTGCCAGCAGTTACTCTCGGGGGAATGAGCAGTTCTTC. As protein: CASSYSRGNEQFF.

By share of the sample, this clonotype is medium-sized. The chain couples TRBV7-6 to TRBJ2-1; 8 positions agree with TRBD2. From germline, CDR1 is SGHVS and CDR2 FNYEAQ. CDR3 length: 15 amino acids. The junction had 2 bases not matched to a gene; V was cut back by 1 base and J by 3 bases. The CDR3 spells CASSLGTSLYNEQFF. The CDR3 DNA is TGTGCCAGCAGCTTAGGGACTAGCCTCTACAATGAGCAGTTCTTC.

This clonotype appeared a few times. The chain combines TRBV12-3 or TRBV12-4 with TRBJ2-1; the D gene is possibly TRBD2 (5 bases). CDR3 size: 15 residues. Trimming removed 4 bases from V and 13 bases from J, with 23 bases in between. Here the CDR3 reads CASSSADPVRPIQFF. The CDR3 nucleotides read TGTGCCAGCAGTTCAGCGGACCCAGTACGCCCGATTCAGTTCTTC.

This clonotype was seen a single time. The chain has TRBV5-5 and TRBJ1-2; TRBD1 aligns across 9 bases. Germline lookup yields CDR1 SGHKS and CDR2 YYEKEE (reference sequence). The CDR3 loop spans 13 amino acids. The V and J ends lost 2 bases and 6 bases, in that order; junction bases with no gene match: 2. The CDR3 sequence: CASSFGTGHGYTF. Written as DNA, the CDR3 is TGTGCCAGCAGCTTCGGGACAGGGCATGGCTACACCTTC. Full variable domain (rest looked up from reference TRBV5-5 and TRBJ1-2): DAGVTQSPTHLIKTRGQQVTLRCSPISGHKSVSWYQQVLGQGPQFIFQYYEKEERGRGNFPDRFSARQFPNYSSELNVNALLLGDSALYLCASSFGTGHGYTFGSGTRLTVV.

V usage is TRBV11-3 and J usage is TRBJ2-3, with D unresolved. The length of the CDR3 is 12 residues. Germline V lookup: CDR1 SGHNT, CDR2 YENEEA. V gave up 2 bases and J gave up 6 bases, with 6 bases separating them. CDR3 loop: CASSLPVDTQYF. The CDR3 region has the DNA TGTGCCAGCAGCTTACCAGTGGATACGCAGTATTTT.

This clonotype was found many times. The V call is TRBV18, the J call TRBJ2-7; no firm D call. Germline V gene data show CDR1 as KGHSH and CDR2 as LQKENI. V shed 2 bases and J shed 3 bases, with 11 bases lying between them. The CDR3 consists of 14 residues. CDR3 sequence (DNA): TGTGCCAGCTCACCATTTGAGCGTAGCTACGAGCAGTACTTC. Protein sequence: CASSPFERSYEQYF. The full variable domain, completed using reference TRBV18 and TRBJ2-7, is NAGVMQNPRHLVRRRGQEARLRCSPMKGHSHVYWYRQLPEEGLKFMVYLQKENIIDESGMPKERFSAEFPKEGPSILRIQQVVRGDSAAYFCASSPFERSYEQYFGPGTRLTVT.

This clonotype has more than one count but fewer than ten. The junction differs from germline at one of its ends, possibly a read error. This chain links TRBV7-9 with TRBJ2-2, with D unresolved. The CDR3 runs 13 residues. Per germline, CDR1 SEHNR and CDR2 FQNEAQ (reference sequence). DNA for the CDR3: TGTGCCGGCAGTTCAATATGGACCGGGGAGCTGTTTTTT. Translated: CAGSSIWTGELFF.

This clonotype was recorded a few times. The conserved final phenylalanine or tryptophan is absent from the CDR3, which likely points to a read error. The chain carries TRBV28 and TRBJ1-5, with a weak D call TRBD1 (6 bases). From germline, CDR1 is MDHEN and CDR2 SYDVKM. V lost 6 bases to trimming and J lost 1 base, with 16 bases between them. The CDR3 has 16 amino acids. The CDR3 DNA sequence: TGTGCCAGCAGAACCTACAGGGAGGGAAGCAATCAGCCCCAGCATTCT. Protein product: CASRTYREGSNQPQHS.

The chain couples TRBV5-1 to TRBJ2-3, with D perhaps given as TRBD1 or TRBD2 (5 bases each). Germline values: CDR1 SGHRS, CDR2 YFSETQ. The CDR3 runs 16 residues. V dropped 4 bases and J dropped 1 base, with 16 bases sitting between them. Written as DNA, the CDR3 is TGCGCCAGCAGCCTTGAGGGACCCCTCGGCACAGATACGCAGTATTTT. As protein: CASSLEGPLGTDTQYF.

The sample holds many counts of this clonotype. A much larger clone lies a single base off, so this may be a read error. This chain uses TRBV19 with TRBJ1-4, with D possibly matching TRBD1 (5 bases). Germline V gene data show CDR1 as LNHDA and CDR2 as SQIVND (reference sequence). The CDR3 is 17 residues long. CDR3 sequence: CASSIGYGAGANGKLFF. CDR3 DNA: TGTGCCAGTAGTATAGGTTACGGGGCGGGAGCTAATGGAAAACTGTTTTTT. Combining the CDR3 with reference TRBV19 and TRBJ1-4 gives the whole variable domain DGGITQSPKYLFRKEGQNVTLSCEQNLNHDAMYWYRQDPGQGLRLIYYSQIVNDFQKGDIAEGYSVSREKKESFPLTVTSAQKNPTAFYLCASSIGYGAGANGKLFFGSGTQLSVL.

This clonotype is labeled as medium-sized. The chain recombines TRBV6-1 with TRBJ1-5; possible D gene TRBD1, 5 bases. The CDR3 consists of 16 residues. The ends were cut back, 3 bases at V and 0 bases at J, with 12 bases in the middle. In germline, CDR1 is MNHNS, CDR2 SASEGT. CDR3 DNA: TGTGCCAGCAGTGATTTGGGGAGGGGTAGCAATCAGCCCCAGCATTTT. Translation gives CASSDLGRGSNQPQHF.

As to this clonotype: In this CDR3 the conserved last residue, phenylalanine or tryptophan, is missing, so a read error is likely. Because the CDR3's place on the DNA is in doubt, the DNA is left out and the CDR3 is given as listed by TCRdb. The CDR3 protein is CASSDRNGGGGGYPFGS. The chain recombines TRBV7-2 with TRBJ2-1; whether TRBD1, the table's D call, matches the DNA was not checked. The CDR3 is 17 amino acids in total, end residues counted. Germline assignment: CDR1 SGHTA and CDR2 FQGNSA.

The chain employs TRBV12-5 and TRBJ2-7, with D hard to call. The CDR3 loop spans 13 amino acids. Germline values: CDR1 LGHNT, CDR2 FRNRAP. V shed 3 bases and J shed 6 bases, with 12 bases lying between them. The CDR3 bases are TGTGCTAGTGGTTTCGACCCGGCTCCCGAGCAGTACTTC. This gives the protein CASGFDPAPEQYF.

This clonotype was seen ten or more times. A read error may explain this, as a much larger clone is one base away. The CDR3 DNA reads as TGTGCCAGCAGTGACGGGGCAGGGGAACCAGAGACCCAGTACTTC. Amino acids: CASSDGAGEPETQYF. This chain connects TRBV6-1 to TRBJ2-5; a weak D match, TRBD1 (6 bases). The CDR3 contains 15 residues. The germline V gene encodes CDR1 MNHNS and CDR2 SASEGT. Trimming shortened V by 3 bases and J by 4 bases, and 15 bases separated the two germline ends.

The chain carries TRBV7-2 and TRBJ2-3, with D possibly being TRBD2 (6 bases). V was shortened by 0 bases and J by 4 bases, with 14 bases between the two germline ends. Germline CDR1 reads SGHTA; CDR2 reads FQGNSA. CDR3 size: 16 residues. The DNA for the CDR3 is TGTGCCAGCAGCTTAGCGGGAGGCCTCTATCCAGATACGCAGTATTTT. Protein product: CASSLAGGLYPDTQYF.

In this sample, this clonotype turned up many times. The chain links TRBV6-2 or TRBV6-3 to TRBJ2-1; TRBD2 matches at 9 bases. Germline-derived CDR1 and CDR2 are MNHEY and SVGEGT. After removal of 0 bases from V and 5 bases from J, the junction contained 5 bases not matched to a gene. CDR3 length: 16 amino acids. The CDR3 is CASSYSRSSGDNEQFF. DNA of the CDR3: TGTGCCAGCAGTTACTCGAGGTCTAGCGGGGACAATGAGCAGTTCTTC.

There are a few counts of this clonotype. V is TRBV2 and J is TRBJ2-2; the D gene is possibly TRBD1 (5 bases). The CDR3 spans 12 residues. Germline CDR1 and CDR2: SNHLY and FYNNEI. With 8 bases removed from V and 5 bases from J, the gap between germline ends came to 9 bases. CDR3: CASLRQTGELFF. CDR3 DNA sequence: TGTGCCAGCCTTCGACAGACCGGGGAGCTGTTTTTT.

In its sample, this clonotype was seen many times. The J gene is TRBJ2-1, the V gene TRBV28; a weak D match, TRBD2 (6 bases). Germline loops: CDR1 MDHEN, CDR2 SYDVKM. There are 15 residues in the CDR3. Trimming pared 7 bases from V and 7 bases from J, leaving 20 bases between. CDR3 protein: CASILGTPGRNEQFF. The CDR3 DNA reads TGTGCCAGCATCCTCGGGACTCCCGGGCGGAATGAGCAGTTCTTC. Looking up the rest from reference TRBV28 and TRBJ2-1 gives the full variable domain: DVKVTQSSRYLVKRTGEKVFLECVQDMDHENMFWYRQDPGLGLRLIYFSYDVKMKEKGDIPEGYSVSREKKERFSLILESASTNQTSMYLCASILGTPGRNEQFFGPGTRLTVL.